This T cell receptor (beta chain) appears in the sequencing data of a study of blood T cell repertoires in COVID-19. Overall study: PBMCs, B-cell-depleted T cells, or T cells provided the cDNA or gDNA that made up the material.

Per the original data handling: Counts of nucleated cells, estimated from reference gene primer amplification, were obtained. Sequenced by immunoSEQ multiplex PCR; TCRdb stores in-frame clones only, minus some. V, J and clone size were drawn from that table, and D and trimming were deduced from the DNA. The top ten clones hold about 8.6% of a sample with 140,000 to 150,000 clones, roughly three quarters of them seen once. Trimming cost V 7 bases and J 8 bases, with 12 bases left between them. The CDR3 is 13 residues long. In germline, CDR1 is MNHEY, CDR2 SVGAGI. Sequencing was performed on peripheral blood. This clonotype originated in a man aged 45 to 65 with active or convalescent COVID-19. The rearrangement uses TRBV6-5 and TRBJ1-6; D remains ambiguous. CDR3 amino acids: CASMVDLDSPLHF. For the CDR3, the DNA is TGTGCCAGCATGGTTGACTTAGATTCACCCCTCCACTTT.